This is a list of T cell receptor beta chains from one sample in a study of memory CD4+ T cells and cytomegalovirus serostatus. The protocol was immunoSEQ multiplex PCR, while the TCRdb copy is restricted to in-frame clones and leaves out a portion. In the table there are some 52,000 clones, around 81% of which are singletons. What was sequenced was memory CD4+ T cells from blood. The receptors were sampled from an adult in good health and CMV-seronegative. Each CDR3 is given with its conserved first and last residue. D genes are given only for firm matches.

v_gene	j_gene	d_gene	CDR3aa
TRBV19	TRBJ2-7	.	CASRKMAPGQGGSYEQYF
TRBV18	TRBJ2-1	.	CASSSRFDSYNEQFF
TRBV5-1	TRBJ2-2	.	CASSTSQVAGELFF
TRBV4-1	TRBJ1-6	.	CASSQELSSYNSPLHF
TRBV6-5	TRBJ1-1	.	CASSYSGRTEAFF
TRBV9	TRBJ2-1	.	CASSGPPRQSSYNEQFF
TRBV6-6	TRBJ2-7	.	CASSPDREQYF
TRBV2	TRBJ2-1	.	CASSQLVDTDWGDKEYNEQFF
TRBV5-1	TRBJ1-1	.	CASSLDRSGANTEAFF
TRBV14	TRBJ2-3	TRBD2	CASSQEGLALADTQYF
TRBV6-5	TRBJ1-3	TRBD1	CASYSGTASGNTIYF
TRBV2	TRBJ1-2	TRBD1	CASSVVAQGANYGYTF
TRBV6-1	TRBJ1-2	.	CASSEVGYGYTF
TRBV19	TRBJ1-1	.	CASSIARIDTEAFF
TRBV4-3	TRBJ1-2	.	CASSQGVVGNYGYTF
TRBV28	TRBJ1-1	.	CASSPVMNTEAFF
TRBV5-1	TRBJ2-5	.	CASSLSGRGETQYF
TRBV13	TRBJ2-7	TRBD2	CASSRTGLAAPYEQYF
TRBV6-5	TRBJ2-1	.	CASRVGGGREQFF
TRBV30	TRBJ1-5	.	CAWSQGWTNQPQHF
TRBV28	TRBJ1-2	.	CASSLGGIGVDYTF
TRBV6-6	TRBJ1-1	TRBD1	CASSLGQFFSNTEAFF
TRBV28	TRBJ1-4	TRBD1	CASSPGGRRLGKLFF
TRBV2	TRBJ1-5	.	CASSLRNQPQHF
TRBV27	TRBJ2-5	TRBD2	CASSRGGQTDQYF
TRBV9	TRBJ2-1	.	CASSVLGGSYNEQFF
TRBV6-5	TRBJ2-5	.	CASSYGMGRTQETQYF
TRBV28	TRBJ1-1	.	CASSLSTPGMGVEEAFF
TRBV14	TRBJ1-1	.	CASSHSGAAEAFF
TRBV7-9	TRBJ2-1	.	CASSWPLAPGAYNEQFF
TRBV7-8	TRBJ1-2	.	CASSSADTYGYTF
TRBV28	TRBJ1-2	TRBD1	CASRDRGKNYGYTF
TRBV19	TRBJ2-6	.	CATSGHLSSGANVLTF
TRBV9	TRBJ2-7	TRBD2	CASSVGGSGAYEQYF
TRBV29-1	TRBJ2-4	TRBD1	CSVRKQGNIQYF
TRBV7-3	TRBJ2-2	TRBD2	CASSLRLAVAGELFF
TRBV7-6	TRBJ1-6	TRBD1	CASSLAPGQGNSPLHF
TRBV27	TRBJ2-5	TRBD2	CASSLSGTSVGETQYF
TRBV2	TRBJ2-3	TRBD2	CASSGIAGTSTDTQYF
TRBV5-1	TRBJ2-1	TRBD2	CASSLGAGLAGDDEQFF
TRBV7-9	TRBJ2-3	.	CASSPTGPGASTDTQYF
TRBV6-1	TRBJ1-1	.	CASSEVKGLAFF
TRBV2	TRBJ2-7	.	CASRPDAPEQYF
TRBV5-6	TRBJ1-1	.	CASSLWGALNTEAFF
TRBV7-2	TRBJ2-7	.	CASSLGRLDEQYF
TRBV5-4	TRBJ1-1	TRBD1	CASSNKQGAKTEAFF
TRBV6-6	TRBJ1-2	TRBD1	CASSYTGQGYGYTF
TRBV5-6	TRBJ1-2	.	CASSPTGGDGYTF